This T cell receptor beta chain is drawn from a study of blood T cell repertoires in COVID-19. TCRdb's copy holds only in-frame clones and misses some; the assay was immunoSEQ multiplex PCR. Of 250,000 to 300,000 clones listed, approximately 86% are singletons. J gave up 4 bases and V 10 bases, and 9 bases lay outside the gene matches. Germline loops: CDR1 ENHRY, CDR2 SYGVKD. The CDR3 has 16 residues. This TCR derives from a man between 18 and 35 years old with active or convalescent COVID-19. The sequenced material came from peripheral blood. The rearrangement links TRBV10-3 to TRBJ2-1, with 14 bases fitting TRBD2. CDR3 loop: CATYAGLAGDYNEQFF. The CDR3 DNA sequence: TGTGCCACCTATGCGGGACTAGCGGGAGATTACAATGAGCAGTTCTTC.